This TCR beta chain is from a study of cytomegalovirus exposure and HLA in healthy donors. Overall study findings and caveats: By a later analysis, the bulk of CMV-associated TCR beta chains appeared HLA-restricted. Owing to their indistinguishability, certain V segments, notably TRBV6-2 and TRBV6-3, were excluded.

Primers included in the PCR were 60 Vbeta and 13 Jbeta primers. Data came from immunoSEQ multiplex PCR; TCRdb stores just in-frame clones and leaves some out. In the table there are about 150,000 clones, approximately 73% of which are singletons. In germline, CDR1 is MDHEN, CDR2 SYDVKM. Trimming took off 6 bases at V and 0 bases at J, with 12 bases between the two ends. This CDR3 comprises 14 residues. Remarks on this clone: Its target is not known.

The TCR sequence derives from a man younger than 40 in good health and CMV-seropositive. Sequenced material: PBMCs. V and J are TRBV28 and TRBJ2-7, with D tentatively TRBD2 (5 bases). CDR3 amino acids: CASRNGGSSYEQYF. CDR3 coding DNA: TGTGCCAGCAGGAATGGTGGGAGCTCCTACGAGCAGTACTTC.